A selection of T cell receptor beta chains follows, all from one sample in a study of OX40 agonist ivuxolimab in advanced cancers. TCRdb's table, derived via immunoSEQ multiplex PCR, lists solely in-frame clones and lacks some. Counted here are around 100,000 clones, 93% occurring once; the ten biggest clones make up roughly 0.26%. The specimen comprised CD4+ or CD8+ T cells sorted from blood, sampled in a trial of the OX40 agonist ivuxolimab. These receptor sequences come from an adult with an advanced solid tumor such as melanoma, head and neck, liver or kidney cancer. Each CDR3 is given with its conserved first and last residue. D genes are given only for firm matches. The size field is filled for only some rows; it gives once, few, many or a size class.

size: NA
V: TRBV6-5
D: NA
J: TRBJ1-5
CDR3: CASSFGGDQPQHF
DNA: TGTGCCAGCAGTTTTGGGGGGGATCAGCCCCAGCATTTT

size: NA
V: TRBV28
D: TRBD1
J: TRBJ1-1
CDR3: CASRTLTGQPEAFF
DNA: TGTGCCAGCAGAACCCTTACGGGACAGCCTGAAGCTTTCTTT

size: NA
V: TRBV6-6
D: NA
J: TRBJ2-7
CDR3: CASSYMEGYTYEQYF
DNA: TGTGCCAGCAGTTATATGGAGGGCTATACCTACGAGCAGTACTTC

size: NA
V: TRBV12-5
D: NA
J: TRBJ2-3
CDR3: CASAGTDTQYF
DNA: TGTGCTAGTGCCGGGACGGATACGCAGTATTTT

size: NA
V: TRBV6-5
D: NA
J: TRBJ1-2
CDR3: CASKERGYTF
DNA: TGTGCCAGCAAAGAACGTGGCTACACCTTC

size: NA
V: TRBV6-5
D: NA
J: TRBJ2-1
CDR3: CARGRADNEQFF
DNA: TGTGCCAGAGGCAGGGCCGACAATGAGCAGTTCTTC

size: NA
V: TRBV7-3
D: TRBD2
J: TRBJ2-1
CDR3: CASSLSGGGSYNEQFF
DNA: TGTGCCAGCAGCCTCTCGGGGGGAGGCTCCTACAATGAGCAGTTCTTC

size: NA
V: TRBV20-1
D: NA
J: TRBJ1-3
CDR3: CSAVGNTIYF
DNA: TGCAGTGCGGTTGGAAACACCATATATTTT

size: NA
V: TRBV6-6
D: NA
J: TRBJ1-5
CDR3: CASSYSGYNQPQHF
DNA: TGTGCCAGCAGTTACTCAGGGTACAATCAGCCCCAGCATTTT

size: NA
V: TRBV7-2
D: NA
J: TRBJ1-3
CDR3: CASSLASGNTIYF
DNA: TGTGCCAGCAGCTTAGCATCTGGAAACACCATATATTTT

size: NA
V: TRBV7-3
D: NA
J: TRBJ2-3
CDR3: CASSFQGSGTQYF
DNA: TGTGCCAGCAGCTTTCAGGGTTCGGGTACGCAGTATTTT

size: NA
V: TRBV28
D: TRBD1
J: TRBJ2-6
CDR3: CASSIAGTAFGANVLTF
DNA: TGTGCCAGCAGCATCGCAGGGACAGCCTTTGGGGCCAACGTCCTGACTTTC

size: NA
V: TRBV9
D: NA
J: TRBJ2-2
CDR3: CASSPQGSTGELFF
DNA: TGTGCCAGCAGCCCCCAGGGGAGCACCGGGGAGCTGTTTTTT

size: NA
V: TRBV7-9
D: NA
J: TRBJ1-6
CDR3: CASSLESGEYSPLHF
DNA: TGTGCCAGCAGCCTAGAGTCAGGGGAGTATTCACCCCTCCACTTT

size: NA
V: TRBV27
D: NA
J: TRBJ2-2
CDR3: CASSSIGELFF
DNA: TGTGCCAGCAGTTCAATCGGGGAGCTGTTTTTT

size: NA
V: TRBV2
D: TRBD1
J: TRBJ1-5
CDR3: CASRGTVGSNQPQHF
DNA: TGTGCCAGCAGGGGGACAGTCGGTAGCAATCAGCCCCAGCATTTT

size: NA
V: TRBV15
D: NA
J: TRBJ2-5
CDR3: CATSSKLGKTQYF
DNA: TGTGCCACCAGCTCCAAACTTGGGAAGACCCAGTACTTC

size: NA
V: TRBV4-3
D: NA
J: TRBJ2-7
CDR3: CASSQGRGAGYEQYF
DNA: TGCGCCAGCAGCCAAGGTAGGGGGGCTGGGTACGAGCAGTACTTC

size: NA
V: TRBV28
D: NA
J: TRBJ1-1
CDR3: CASSSRFKAFF
DNA: TGTGCCAGCAGTTCACGGTTTAAAGCTTTCTTT

size: NA
V: TRBV5-1
D: NA
J: TRBJ1-1
CDR3: CASFGTGNTEAFF
DNA: TGCGCCAGCTTTGGGACGGGGAACACTGAAGCTTTCTTT

size: NA
V: TRBV6-1
D: NA
J: TRBJ1-3
CDR3: CASSEGALGNTIYF
DNA: TGTGCCAGCAGTGAAGGGGCCTTGGGAAACACCATATATTTT

size: NA
V: TRBV27
D: NA
J: TRBJ2-1
CDR3: CASSWVQRKSYNEQFF
DNA: TGTGCCAGCAGTTGGGTTCAGCGGAAGTCCTACAATGAGCAGTTCTTC

size: NA
V: TRBV7-3
D: NA
J: TRBJ1-2
CDR3: CASSLKGKSNYGYTF
DNA: TGTGCCAGCAGCTTAAAGGGGAAGTCTAACTATGGCTACACCTTC

size: NA
V: TRBV7-3
D: TRBD1
J: TRBJ1-1
CDR3: CASSTTGGERTFF
DNA: TGTGCCAGCAGCACCACAGGGGGCGAGAGAACTTTCTTT

size: NA
V: TRBV15
D: NA
J: TRBJ1-5
CDR3: CATSRRTAESNQPQHF
DNA: TGTGCCACCAGCCGACGGACGGCCGAGAGCAATCAGCCCCAGCATTTT

size: NA
V: TRBV6-6
D: TRBD1
J: TRBJ1-1
CDR3: CASSRQGIETEAFF
DNA: TGTGCCAGCAGTAGACAGGGGATCGAGACTGAAGCTTTCTTT

size: NA
V: TRBV28
D: NA
J: TRBJ1-5
CDR3: CASSLIRLRVSQPQHF
DNA: TGTGCCAGCAGTTTAATCAGGTTAAGAGTTAGTCAGCCCCAGCATTTT

size: NA
V: TRBV9
D: NA
J: TRBJ2-2
CDR3: CASSVEGIDTGELFF
DNA: TGTGCCAGCAGCGTAGAAGGGATCGACACCGGGGAGCTGTTTTTT

size: NA
V: TRBV5-1
D: NA
J: TRBJ1-1
CDR3: CASSKDRNTEAFF
DNA: TGCGCCAGCAGCAAGGACAGGAACACTGAAGCTTTCTTT

size: NA
V: TRBV2
D: NA
J: TRBJ2-3
CDR3: CASSVSTFAPTQYF
DNA: TGTGCCAGCAGTGTATCGACTTTCGCACCTACGCAGTATTTT

size: once
V: TRBV7-2
D: TRBD2
J: TRBJ2-5
CDR3: CASSLTSWGSGETQYF
DNA: TGTGCCAGCAGCCTGACTAGCTGGGGGAGTGGCGAGACCCAGTACTTC

size: NA
V: TRBV30
D: NA
J: TRBJ1-1
CDR3: CAWSGAGKRTEAFF
DNA: TGTGCCTGGAGTGGTGCGGGGAAACGCACTGAAGCTTTCTTT

size: NA
V: TRBV4-2
D: NA
J: TRBJ1-2
CDR3: CASSQDSGTGTFYGYTF
DNA: TGTGCCAGCAGCCAAGATTCTGGAACAGGGACCTTCTATGGCTACACCTTC

size: NA
V: TRBV4-3
D: NA
J: TRBJ2-3
CDR3: CASSQDVGADTQYF
DNA: TGCGCCAGCAGCCAAGATGTGGGGGCAGATACGCAGTATTTT

size: NA
V: TRBV18
D: NA
J: TRBJ1-4
CDR3: CASSHGQGWEKLFF
DNA: TGTGCCAGCTCACACGGGCAGGGTTGGGAAAAACTGTTTTTT

size: NA
V: TRBV7-9
D: NA
J: TRBJ1-2
CDR3: CASSAVGQSGYTF
DNA: TGTGCCAGCAGCGCGGTCGGACAGTCTGGCTACACCTTC

size: NA
V: TRBV6-5
D: TRBD1
J: TRBJ1-1
CDR3: CASRKTGAAEAFF
DNA: TGTGCCAGCAGAAAGACAGGGGCCGCTGAAGCTTTCTTT

size: once
V: TRBV15
D: NA
J: TRBJ2-1
CDR3: CATSRDVRLANNEQFF
DNA: TGTGCCACCAGCAGAGATGTCAGACTGGCCAACAATGAGCAGTTCTTC

size: NA
V: TRBV29-1
D: TRBD2
J: TRBJ2-3
CDR3: CSVRGLAGPTDTQYF
DNA: TGCAGCGTCCGGGGACTAGCGGGGCCCACAGATACGCAGTATTTT

size: NA
V: TRBV9
D: NA
J: TRBJ2-1
CDR3: CASNLDDEQFF
DNA: TGTGCCAGCAACTTAGACGATGAGCAGTTCTTC

size: NA
V: TRBV29-1
D: NA
J: TRBJ1-3
CDR3: CSVVQGSGNTIYF
DNA: TGCAGCGTCGTACAGGGCTCTGGAAACACCATATATTTT

size: NA
V: TRBV21-1
D: NA
J: TRBJ1-2
CDR3: CASSKVGPDRVDANYGYTF
DNA: TGTGCCAGCAGCAAAGTAGGCCCGGACAGGGTAGACGCTAACTATGGCTACACCTTC

size: NA
V: TRBV15
D: NA
J: TRBJ1-5
CDR3: CATSRERRVNQPQHF
DNA: TGTGCCACCAGCCGAGAACGAAGGGTCAATCAGCCCCAGCATTTT

size: NA
V: TRBV10-3
D: NA
J: TRBJ2-3
CDR3: CAISEGLLAGTVGQYF
DNA: TGTGCCATCAGTGAGGGACTGCTCGCGGGCACAGTCGGGCAGTATTTT

size: NA
V: TRBV19
D: NA
J: TRBJ2-3
CDR3: CASRTGSTDTQYF
DNA: TGTGCCAGTAGAACAGGAAGCACAGATACGCAGTATTTT

size: NA
V: TRBV30
D: TRBD1
J: TRBJ1-3
CDR3: CAWGTGLSGNTIYF
DNA: TGTGCCTGGGGGACAGGGCTCTCTGGAAACACCATATATTTT

size: NA
V: TRBV11-1
D: NA
J: TRBJ2-1
CDR3: CASSLALSSYNEQFF
DNA: TGTGCCAGCAGCTTAGCGTTGAGCTCCTACAATGAGCAGTTCTTC

size: once
V: TRBV30
D: NA
J: TRBJ2-3
CDR3: CAWSDTAYSFTDTQYF
DNA: TGTGCCTGGAGTGACACAGCCTACTCTTTCACAGATACGCAGTATTTT

size: NA
V: TRBV9
D: NA
J: TRBJ2-7
CDR3: CASSVRGGSEQYF
DNA: TGTGCCAGCAGCGTCAGGGGTGGGAGCGAGCAGTACTTC

size: NA
V: TRBV6-6
D: TRBD2
J: TRBJ2-3
CDR3: CASSYGLGGTDTQYF
DNA: TGTGCCAGCAGTTATGGACTAGGAGGTACAGATACGCAGTATTTT

size: NA
V: TRBV9
D: NA
J: TRBJ2-1
CDR3: CASSVVGVGEQFF
DNA: TGTGCCAGCAGCGTAGTTGGGGTTGGCGAGCAGTTCTTC

size: NA
V: TRBV9
D: NA
J: TRBJ1-3
CDR3: CASSVGASSGNTIYF
DNA: TGTGCCAGCAGCGTAGGGGCTAGCTCTGGAAACACCATATATTTT

size: once
V: TRBV4-2
D: NA
J: TRBJ1-2
CDR3: CASSRSDSLNYGYTF
DNA: TGTGCCAGCAGCCGATCAGACAGTTTGAACTATGGCTACACCTTC